The subject of this entry is one T cell receptor (beta chain). The antigen remains unidentified. The CDR3 is cut off 3 residues early in the read; its end comes from the germline J gene. The protocol was immunoSEQ multiplex PCR, while the TCRdb copy is restricted to in-frame clones and leaves out a portion. This sample's table has about 30,000 clones. The data stem from a study of T cells in women clearing cervical HPV infection. About the study: Case blood drawn at lesion detection; control blood after infection cleared. HLA type could not be excluded as a confounder. Study findings and constraints: Controls had more TRBV6-7 (about 0.16%) than cases (around 0.11%). Each sample's T-cell count was unknown, possibly confounding richness.

V was cut by 4 bases and J by 2 bases, with 14 bases left in between. Germline-derived CDR1 and CDR2 are SNHLY and FYNNEI. This CDR3 has 16 residues. The receptor comes from a woman between 18 and 69 years old with a cervical HPV16 infection that either progressed to CIN3+ or cleared (not recorded which). The rearrangement links TRBV2 to TRBJ2-2; D is perhaps TRBD1 (6 bases). Sequencing was carried out using blood buffy coat. CDR3 region: CASSVVGTLNTGELFF. CDR3 bases read: TGTGCCAGCAGTGTGGTCGGGACACTAAACACCGGGGAG.